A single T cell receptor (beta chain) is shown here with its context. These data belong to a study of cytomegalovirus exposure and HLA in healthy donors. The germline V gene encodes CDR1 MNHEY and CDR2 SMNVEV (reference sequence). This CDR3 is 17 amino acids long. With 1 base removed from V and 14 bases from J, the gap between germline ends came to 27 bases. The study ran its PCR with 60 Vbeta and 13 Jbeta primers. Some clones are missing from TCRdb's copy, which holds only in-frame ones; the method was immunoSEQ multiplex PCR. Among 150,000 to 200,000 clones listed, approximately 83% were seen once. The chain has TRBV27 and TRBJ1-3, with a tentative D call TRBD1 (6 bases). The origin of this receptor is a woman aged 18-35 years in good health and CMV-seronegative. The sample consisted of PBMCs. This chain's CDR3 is CASSLLASTGPPRDLYF. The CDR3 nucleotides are TGTGCCAGCAGTTTATTGGCCTCCACAGGGCCTCCCAGGGATTTATATTTT.